The rows below give T cell receptor beta chains drawn from one sample of a study of T cells after yellow fever vaccination. MiXCR, run by TCRdb on the 5' RACE reads, gives a single entry per CDR3 protein. The table includes over 110,000 distinct CDR3 sequences, over 7% detected once. The material was CD4+ T cells sorted from PBMCs, obtained 5 days after the yellow fever booster vaccination. The receptors were sampled from a man aged 25-45 years who received the YFV17D yellow fever vaccine. Both conserved end residues are part of each CDR3. D genes are given only for firm matches. Some rows have no size entry. The others give once, few or many, or a class for an expanded clone.

D gene: TRBD2
V gene: TRBV7-3
J gene: TRBJ2-1
clone size: many
CDR3 protein: CASKLAGQSNEQFF
CDR3 DNA: TGTGCCAGCAAGCTAGCGGGGCAAAGCAATGAGCAGTTCTTC

D gene: .
V gene: TRBV7-2
J gene: TRBJ2-1
clone size: many
CDR3 protein: CASSRLTRVNEQFF
CDR3 DNA: TGTGCCAGCAGCCGACTTACACGGGTAAATGAGCAGTTCTTC

D gene: TRBD2
V gene: TRBV7-2
J gene: TRBJ2-7
clone size: many
CDR3 protein: CASSNSGSSYEQYF
CDR3 DNA: TGTGCCAGCAGCAATAGCGGGAGCTCCTACGAGCAGTACTTC

D gene: TRBD1
V gene: TRBV19
J gene: TRBJ2-6
clone size: .
CDR3 protein: CASSSIQGAGANVLTF
CDR3 DNA: TGTGCCAGTAGTAGCATACAGGGGGCTGGGGCCAACGTCCTGACTTTC

D gene: .
V gene: TRBV7-2
J gene: TRBJ2-7
clone size: many
CDR3 protein: CASSARYPPYEQYF
CDR3 DNA: TGTGCCAGCAGCGCGCGGTACCCCCCCTACGAGCAGTACTTC

D gene: .
V gene: TRBV28
J gene: TRBJ1-3
clone size: many
CDR3 protein: CASSLSISGNTIYF
CDR3 DNA: TGTGCCAGCAGTTTAAGTATCTCTGGAAACACCATATATTTT

D gene: .
V gene: TRBV20-1
J gene: TRBJ2-3
clone size: few
CDR3 protein: CSASPDTSTDTQYF
CDR3 DNA: TGCAGTGCTAGCCCCGACACGAGCACAGATACGCAGTATTTT

D gene: TRBD2
V gene: TRBV4-3
J gene: TRBJ2-1
clone size: many
CDR3 protein: CASSPTKLGLAGKQFF
CDR3 DNA: TGCGCCAGCAGCCCTACCAAGCTGGGACTAGCGGGTAAGCAGTTCTTC

D gene: .
V gene: TRBV4-2
J gene: TRBJ2-7
clone size: many
CDR3 protein: CASSQDLRSAYEQYF
CDR3 DNA: TGTGCCAGCAGCCAAGATCTTCGGAGCGCCTACGAGCAGTACTTC

D gene: .
V gene: TRBV10-1
J gene: TRBJ2-1
clone size: many
CDR3 protein: CASSENRVRDEQFF
CDR3 DNA: TGCGCCAGCAGTGAGAACAGGGTACGGGATGAGCAGTTCTTC

D gene: .
V gene: TRBV15
J gene: TRBJ2-1
clone size: many
CDR3 protein: CATRASDPYNEQFF
CDR3 DNA: TGTGCCACCAGAGCTAGCGACCCCTACAATGAGCAGTTCTTC

D gene: .
V gene: TRBV30
J gene: TRBJ2-5
clone size: many
CDR3 protein: CALAKETQYF
CDR3 DNA: TGTGCCCTAGCGAAAGAGACCCAGTACTTC

D gene: TRBD1
V gene: TRBV5-6
J gene: TRBJ2-7
clone size: many
CDR3 protein: CASSTGQGRYEQYF
CDR3 DNA: TGTGCCAGCAGCACCGGACAGGGGCGCTACGAGCAGTACTTC

D gene: TRBD2
V gene: TRBV6-8
J gene: TRBJ2-3
clone size: many
CDR3 protein: CASTCTSGRTTDTQYF
CDR3 DNA: TGTGCCAGCACCTGTACTAGCGGGAGGACCACAGATACGCAGTATTTT

D gene: .
V gene: TRBV7-2
J gene: TRBJ2-3
clone size: many
CDR3 protein: CASSYPAGETDTQYF
CDR3 DNA: TGTGCCAGCAGCTATCCGGCAGGGGAGACAGATACGCAGTATTTT

D gene: .
V gene: TRBV5-1
J gene: TRBJ1-3
clone size: many
CDR3 protein: CASSWDGRSGNTIYF
CDR3 DNA: TGCGCCAGCAGCTGGGACGGCCGCTCTGGAAACACCATATATTTT

D gene: .
V gene: TRBV29-1
J gene: TRBJ2-3
clone size: many
CDR3 protein: CSVEDGRGADTQYF
CDR3 DNA: TGCAGCGTTGAAGACGGCAGGGGGGCCGATACGCAGTATTTT

D gene: .
V gene: TRBV29-1
J gene: TRBJ2-1
clone size: many
CDR3 protein: CSGRRDEQFF
CDR3 DNA: TGCAGCGGGAGGAGGGATGAGCAGTTCTTC

D gene: TRBD2
V gene: TRBV7-6
J gene: TRBJ2-2
clone size: .
CDR3 protein: CASSGGTMNGELFF
CDR3 DNA: TGTGCCAGCAGCGGAGGGACTATGAACGGGGAGCTGTTTTTT

D gene: .
V gene: TRBV12-3/TRBV12-4
J gene: TRBJ2-7
clone size: many
CDR3 protein: CASSRITGGGGEQYF
CDR3 DNA: TGTGCCAGCAGTCGAATAACAGGGGGAGGGGGTGAGCAGTACTTC

D gene: .
V gene: TRBV20-1
J gene: TRBJ2-1
clone size: many
CDR3 protein: CSATLAVSYNEQFF
CDR3 DNA: TGCAGTGCTACCTTGGCGGTCTCCTACAATGAGCAGTTCTTC

D gene: .
V gene: TRBV21-1
J gene: TRBJ1-2
clone size: many
CDR3 protein: CASSPEGGKGNGYTF
CDR3 DNA: TGTGCCAGCAGCCCGGAAGGGGGCAAGGGGAATGGCTACACCTTC